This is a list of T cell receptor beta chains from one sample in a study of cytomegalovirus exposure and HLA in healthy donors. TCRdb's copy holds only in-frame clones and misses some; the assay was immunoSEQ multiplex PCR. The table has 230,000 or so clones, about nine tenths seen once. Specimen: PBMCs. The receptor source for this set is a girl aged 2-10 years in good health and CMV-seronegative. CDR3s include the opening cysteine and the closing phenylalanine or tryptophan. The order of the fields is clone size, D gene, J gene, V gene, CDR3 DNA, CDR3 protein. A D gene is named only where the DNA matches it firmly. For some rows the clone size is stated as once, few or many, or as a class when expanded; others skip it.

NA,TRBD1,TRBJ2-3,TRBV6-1,TGTGCCAGCACCCCGTTGGACAGGGGCACAGATACGCAGTATTTT,CASTPLDRGTDTQYF
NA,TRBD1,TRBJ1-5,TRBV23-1,TGCGCCAGCAGTCAATCAGGACAGGGAGGTCAGCCCCAGCATTTT,CASSQSGQGGQPQHF
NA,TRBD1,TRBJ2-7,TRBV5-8,TGTGCCAGCAGCTGGGACGAGGGGGCTGTCGTTTACGAGCAGTACTTC,CASSWDEGAVVYEQYF
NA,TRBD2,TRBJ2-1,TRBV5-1,TGCGCCAGCAGCTTTCTAGCTAGCGGGAGCAATGAGCAGTTCTTC,CASSFLASGSNEQFF
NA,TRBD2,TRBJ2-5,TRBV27,TGTGCCAGCAGTTTAGGGACTAGCGGGGGGGCCGGAGAGACCCAGTACTTC,CASSLGTSGGAGETQYF
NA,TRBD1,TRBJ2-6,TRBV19,TGTGCCAGTAGTATAAGCACAGGGGGGACTGGGGCCAACGTCCTGACTTTC,CASSISTGGTGANVLTF
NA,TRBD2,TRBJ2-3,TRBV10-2,TGCGCCAGCAGCTTTCGAGCGGGAGGAGGGTATTTT,CASSFRAGGGYF
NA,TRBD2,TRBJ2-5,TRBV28,TGTGCCAGCAGAAAGGGGACTAGCGGGGGTCGGGAGACCCAGTACTTC,CASRKGTSGGRETQYF
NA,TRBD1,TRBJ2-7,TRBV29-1,TGCAGCGTTCTGACAGGGGAGTCCTACGAGCAGTACTTC,CSVLTGESYEQYF
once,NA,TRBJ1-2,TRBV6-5,TGTGCCAGCAGAGTGCCAGGGAATGGCTACACCTTC,CASRVPGNGYTF
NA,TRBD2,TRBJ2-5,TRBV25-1,TGTGCCAGCAGCGCTACCGGGACTAGGCAAGAGACCCAGTACTTC,CASSATGTRQETQYF
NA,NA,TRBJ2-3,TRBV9,TGTGCCAGCAGTACCCCGGGGCAGGGGTACACAGATACGCAGTATTTT,CASSTPGQGYTDTQYF
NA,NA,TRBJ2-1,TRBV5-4,TGTGCCAGCAGCTCACGGGGTCCGAGGGATGAGCAGTTCTTC,CASSSRGPRDEQFF
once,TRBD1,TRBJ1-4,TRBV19,TGTGCCAGTAGCCTCGGGACAGGGGGCTTAGTGGTTGAAAAACTGTTTTTT,CASSLGTGGLVVEKLFF
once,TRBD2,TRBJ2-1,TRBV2,TGTGCCAGCAGGCACCCGGGACTAGCGGGAAATGAGCAGTTCTTC,CASRHPGLAGNEQFF
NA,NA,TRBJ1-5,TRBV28,TGTGCCAGCAGTTTAGAGTCTACGACAGGCCAGCCCCAGCATTTT,CASSLESTTGQPQHF
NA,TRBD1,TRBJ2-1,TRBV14,TGTGCCAGCAGCCTGAGGACAGGGGGCAGGAATGAGCAGTTCTTC,CASSLRTGGRNEQFF
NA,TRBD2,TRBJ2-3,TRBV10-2,TGCGCCAGCAGTGCTAGCGGGTTGGGAGATACGCAGTATTTT,CASSASGLGDTQYF
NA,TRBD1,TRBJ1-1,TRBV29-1,TGCAGCGTTGAAGGGACGGGACAGGTAAACACTGAAGCTTTCTTT,CSVEGTGQVNTEAFF
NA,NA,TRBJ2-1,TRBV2,TGTGCCAGCAGTGCCTACGGTGGATGGGGCACTGAGCAGTTCTTC,CASSAYGGWGTEQFF
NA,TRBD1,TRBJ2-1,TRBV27,TGTGCCAGCAGCCGGGACAGCTCCTACAATGAGCAGTTCTTC,CASSRDSSYNEQFF
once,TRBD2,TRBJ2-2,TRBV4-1,TGCGCCAGCAGCCAAACGGGGGGGCCCGGGGAGCTGTTTTTT,CASSQTGGPGELFF
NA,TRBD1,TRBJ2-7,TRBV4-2,TGTGCCAGCAGCCGGGACAGGGAAAGGGACGAGCAGTACTTC,CASSRDRERDEQYF
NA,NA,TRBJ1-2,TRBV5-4,TGTGCCAGCAGCGCGACGGGAGATGGCTACACCTTC,CASSATGDGYTF
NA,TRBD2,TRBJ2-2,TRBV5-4,TGTGCCAGCAGCTTGAAGGGACTAGCGGGTAACACCGGGGAGCTGTTTTTT,CASSLKGLAGNTGELFF
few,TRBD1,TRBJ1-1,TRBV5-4,TGTGCCACACCAGGGGGTCCCACTTTGAACACTGAAGCTTTCTTT,CATPGGPTLNTEAFF
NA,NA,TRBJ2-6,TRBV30,TGTGCCTGGAGACTACAGGGTGCTGGGGCCAACGTCCTGACTTTC,CAWRLQGAGANVLTF
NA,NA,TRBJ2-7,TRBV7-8,TGTGCCAGCAGCCAAATCGGGGTCTCCTACGAGCAGTACTTC,CASSQIGVSYEQYF
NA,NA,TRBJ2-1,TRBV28,TGTGCCAGCAGTTTAATACAGGGTACATATGAGCAGTTCTTC,CASSLIQGTYEQFF
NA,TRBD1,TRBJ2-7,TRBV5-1,TGCGCCAGCAGCTTGAGGCAGGGGGCGTACGAGCAGTACTTC,CASSLRQGAYEQYF
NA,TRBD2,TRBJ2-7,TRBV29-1,TGCAGCGTTGAACTGGCTAGCGGGGAGCGCCATTCCTACGAGCAGTACTTC,CSVELASGERHSYEQYF
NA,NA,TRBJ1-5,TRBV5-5,TGTGCCAGCAGCTTGGGGGGGCTGAGCAATCAGCCCCAGCATTTT,CASSLGGLSNQPQHF
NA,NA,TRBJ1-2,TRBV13,TGTGCCAGCAGCTCTGGGTATGGAGGGGACTATGGCTACACCTTC,CASSSGYGGDYGYTF
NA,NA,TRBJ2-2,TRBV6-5,TGTGCCAGCAGCTGGGGCAGTGGAAACACCGGGGAGCTGTTTTTT,CASSWGSGNTGELFF
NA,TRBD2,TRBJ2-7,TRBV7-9,TGTGCCAGCAGCACCCATCGCGGGACTACTATTTACGAGCAGTACTTC,CASSTHRGTTIYEQYF
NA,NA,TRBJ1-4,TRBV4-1,TGCGCCAGCAGCCACGGACCGGCGGGGGAAAAACTGTTTTTT,CASSHGPAGEKLFF
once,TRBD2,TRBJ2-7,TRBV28,TGTGCCAGCAGGCGGACTAGCGGCCTCTACGAGCAGTACTTC,CASRRTSGLYEQYF
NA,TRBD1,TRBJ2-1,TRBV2,TGTGCCAGCAGTGGTTTAGGGACAGGGGTAAATGAGCAGTTCTTC,CASSGLGTGVNEQFF
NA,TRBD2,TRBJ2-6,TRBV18,TGTGCCAGCTCACCACCGCGGGGGGGGACTGGGGCCAACGTCCTGACTTTC,CASSPPRGGTGANVLTF
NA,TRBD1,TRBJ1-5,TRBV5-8,TGTGCCAGCAGCTTGGGGGACAGCAGTTATAGCAATCAGCCCCAGCATTTT,CASSLGDSSYSNQPQHF
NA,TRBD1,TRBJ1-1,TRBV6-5,TGTGCCAGCAGTTTGGACAGGATCGCTGAAGCTTTCTTT,CASSLDRIAEAFF
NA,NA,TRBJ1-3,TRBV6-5,TGTGCCACCAAGGGAGGAGGAAACACCATATATTTT,CATKGGGNTIYF
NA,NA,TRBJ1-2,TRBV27,TGTGCCAGCAGTTCTACGGTGTCCGCACCACCTCTATATGGCTACACCTTC,CASSSTVSAPPLYGYTF
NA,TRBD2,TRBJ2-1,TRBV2,TGTGCCAGCGGTGAAGCCCCAGGGACTAGCGGGAGCTCCTACAATGAGCAGTTCTTC,CASGEAPGTSGSSYNEQFF
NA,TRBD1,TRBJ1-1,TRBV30,TGTGCCTGGAGTGTAGGACAGGGGAACACTGAAGCTTTCTTT,CAWSVGQGNTEAFF
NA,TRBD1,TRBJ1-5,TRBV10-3,TGTGCCATCAGTGAACAGGGGAGCAATCAGCCCCAGCATTTT,CAISEQGSNQPQHF
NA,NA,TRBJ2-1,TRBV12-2,TGTGCAAGTCGCTTACTAGCGGGGGGGCTCTATGAGCAGTTCTTC,CASRLLAGGLYEQFF
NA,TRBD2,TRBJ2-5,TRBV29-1,TGCAGCGGCCGGACTAGCGGGAGGTCTCCCCAAGAGACCCAGTACTTC,CSGRTSGRSPQETQYF
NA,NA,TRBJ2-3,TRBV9,TGTGCCAGCAGCGTAGCCTCTAGCACAGATACGCAGTATTTT,CASSVASSTDTQYF
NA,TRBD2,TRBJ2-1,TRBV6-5,TGTGCCAGCAGCGCGGGGGGAAATGAGCAGTTCTTC,CASSAGGNEQFF
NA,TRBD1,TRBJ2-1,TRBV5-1,TGCGCCAGCAGCATAGGGACAGGGAGATACAATGAGCAGTTCTTC,CASSIGTGRYNEQFF
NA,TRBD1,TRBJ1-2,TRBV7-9,TGTGCCAGCAGCCGGGGACAGTTCACAGGCTACACCTTC,CASSRGQFTGYTF
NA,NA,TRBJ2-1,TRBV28,TGTGCCAGCAGTTTAGGGAGTGGGGAGCAGTTCTTC,CASSLGSGEQFF
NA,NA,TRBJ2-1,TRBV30,TGTGCCTGGAGACCCTGGGCGCAGGGGCGTTACAATGAGCAGTTCTTC,CAWRPWAQGRYNEQFF
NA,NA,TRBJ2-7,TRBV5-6,TGTGCCAGCAGCTTGTCGCCCTCCTTAGCTGAGAAGCGGTACTTC,CASSLSPSLAEKRYF
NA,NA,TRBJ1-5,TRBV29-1,TGCAGCGTTGGTGAGGGAGGCAATCAGCCCCAGCATTTT,CSVGEGGNQPQHF
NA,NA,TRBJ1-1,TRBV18,TGTGCCAGCGCCCGCCCCCCCGGCCTGGAGGCTTTCTTT,CASARPPGLEAFF